This T cell receptor beta chain was identified during a study of a mutant IDH1 vaccine in newly diagnosed glioma. About the study: Vaccine dosing followed radiotherapy by 4-6 weeks, or accompanied temozolomide cycles.

Data came from immunoSEQ multiplex PCR; TCRdb stores just in-frame clones and leaves some out. The table has tens of thousands of clones, 81% seen once. Comments on this clone: Its target is unknown.

Losses at the gene ends were 1 base for V and 7 bases for J; bases not matched to a gene: 10. Germline assignment: CDR1 SNHLY and CDR2 FYNNEI. The CDR3 is made up of 15 amino acids. This sample's time point: week 35, safety follow-up. Doses comprised 300 ug of mutant IDH1 20-mer peptide each, plus topical imiquimod. The patients received vaccinations eight times, in weeks 1, 3, 5, 7, 11, 15, 19 and 23. V gene TRBV2 combines with J gene TRBJ2-7, with 7 bases fitting TRBD1. Sequenced here: PBMCs, sampled from a glioma patient whose treatment included an IDH1 peptide vaccine. This receptor was identified in a middle-aged man with glioma. CDR3: CASSEVGGSLKEQYF. CDR3 nucleotides: TGTGCCAGCAGTGAAGTAGGGGGCAGTCTGAAGGAGCAGTACTTC.